These 5 T cell receptor beta chains share one sample of origin, sequenced in a study of cytomegalovirus exposure and HLA in healthy donors. Amplification used 60 Vbeta primers and 13 Jbeta primers. The assay was immunoSEQ multiplex PCR, and TCRdb's table has in-frame clones only and misses some. The sample yields some 140,000 clones, 70% to 80% seen once. Sequenced input: PBMCs. Every receptor here comes from a woman between 50 and 59 years old in good health and CMV-seropositive.

The gene calls are TRBV21-1 and TRBJ2-7; the table gives TRBD2 as D, unverified against the DNA. TRBV21-1 is assigned pseudogene status. The CDR3 has 16 residues. CDR3 in amino acids: CASSLSGGGQNYEQYF. The CDR3 region has the DNA TGTGCCAGCAGCCTCTCGGGAGGGGGCCAAAACTACGAGCAGTACTTC.

V usage is TRBV5-6 and J usage is TRBJ2-7, with 9 bases that match TRBD1. Trimming took 4 bases from V and 1 from J; bases not matched to a gene: 3. Looked up from germline, CDR1 is SGHDT and CDR2 is YYEEEE. The CDR3 is made up of 14 amino acids. The CDR3 region is CASSPGQGSYEQYF. The CDR3 coding sequence is TGTGCCAGCAGCCCCGGACAGGGGTCCTACGAGCAGTACTTC.

This clone was counted a single time. The V call is TRBV30, the J call TRBJ2-3, with 10 bases aligning to TRBD1. This CDR3 region has 15 residues. The junction had 5 bases not matched to a gene; V was cut back by 2 bases and J by 3 bases. Germline values: CDR1 GTSNPN, CDR2 SVGIG (reference sequence). The CDR3 DNA is TGTGCCTGGAGTCCCGGGACAGGGGTGACAGATACGCAGTATTTT. It is translated as CAWSPGTGVTDTQYF.

The J gene is TRBJ1-2, the V gene TRBV4-2; 12 positions agree with TRBD1. CDR3 length: 16 residues. Per the germline V gene, CDR1 is LGHNA and CDR2 is YNFKEQ. The V gene end was trimmed by 3 bases and the J gene end by 4 bases; junction bases not matched to a gene: 6. CDR3: CASSQEGTGGTYGYTF. The CDR3, as DNA: TGTGCCAGCAGCCAGGAAGGGACAGGGGGCACCTATGGCTACACCTTC.

The genes are TRBV4-3 and TRBJ1-1, with 7 positions matching TRBD1. This CDR3 region has 16 residues. V shed 0 bases and J 1 base; nucleotides not matched to a gene: 5. Germline V gives CDR1 LGHNA, CDR2 YSLEER. In DNA form, the CDR3 reads TGCGCCAGCAGCCAAGATAGGAGACAGGGGAACACTGAAGCTTTCTTT. As protein: CASSQDRRQGNTEAFF.